The sequence of this TCR beta chain was determined in a study of blood T cell repertoires in COVID-19. Across the whole study: Italy, Spain and the United States were the sources of the convalescent and acute COVID-19 samples. Sample material is recorded as cDNA or gDNA derived from T cells, B-cell-depleted T cells, or PBMCs.

This CDR3 contains 16 residues. The germline V gene encodes CDR1 MNHEY and CDR2 SVGEGT. The germline V and J ends were trimmed by 0 bases and 1 base, with 12 bases remaining between them. This clone was seen only once. Original data processing: How many nucleated cells were present was estimated from reference gene primer amplification. The data were produced by immunoSEQ multiplex PCR, yet TCRdb's version contains in-frame clones alone and is incomplete. V and J calls plus clone size are reproduced from that table; the DNA served to infer D and trimming. The repertoire has 300,000 to 350,000 clones, about nine tenths of them found once; the top ten carry about 2%.

The TCR sequence derives from a young man with active or convalescent COVID-19. The sequencing sample was made of peripheral blood. The chain joins TRBV6-2 or TRBV6-3 to TRBJ1-1, with D perhaps matching TRBD1 (5 bases). For the CDR3, the DNA is TGTGCCAGCAGTTACTCAACAGGTCGTCCGAACACTGAAGCTTTCTTT. Translated, it gives CASSYSTGRPNTEAFF.